The subject of this entry is one TCR beta chain. The antigen it binds to is not known. No quality values exist for individual bases; no much larger clone is one base distant. The method behind the library was the immunoSEQ multiplex PCR assay. A mixture of 60 forward primers for TCR Vbeta segments and 13 reverse primers for TCR Jbeta segments was used in the multiplex PCR. Amplification of the CDR3 region of rearranged TCR beta genes was performed with a multiplex PCR assay on genomic DNA. The Illumina HiSeq System was used to sequence the amplified TCR beta libraries as 87-base-pair reads. Regarding the original processing steps: Across the 600 to 700 repertoires, a later analysis counted tens of millions of unique TCR beta chains, 9.5 million to 12 million of which were shared by at least two donors. Raw reads were error-corrected and collapsed into unique sequences by a nearest-neighbor algorithm in which closely related sequences were merged to remove PCR and sequencing errors. CDR3 sequences were aligned to IMGT reference sequences to assign V, D and J gene segments. Each retained sequence needed at least a six-nucleotide match to both a V gene segment and a J gene segment. Rearrangements were called productive when the CDR3 lacked stop codons and stayed in frame with V and J; all others were non-productive. CDR3 was defined according to IMGT convention as the region running from the second conserved V-encoded cysteine to the conserved J-encoded phenylalanine. Sequences without an unambiguous match to a single V gene segment were excluded from the earlier analysis of about 630 of the donors. An earlier analysis of about 600 of the donors called V segments functional above 56.7% productive rearrangements and segregating when the between-donor standard deviation exceeded 5%. To diagnose cytomegalovirus status from the catalog of TCR beta chain sequences, a statistical classification framework was built. In a later analysis, V and J genes were assigned by comparing TCR nucleotide sequences against IMGT/GENE-DB human TR gene sequences. In a later analysis, CDR3 sequences and most-parsimonious VDJ recombination scenarios were assigned using the TCRdist pipeline. In a later analysis, every TCR beta chain was defined by the combination of its CDR3 amino acid sequence and its V-gene family, and reads without a unique V-gene family were dropped. As a way to deal with suspected cross-contamination and a sequencing artifact, a later analysis dropped 592 nucleotide sequences that were highly shared and had low generation probability. In a later analysis, a clonal expansion index was calculated for each public chain from normalized within-repertoire ranks of inferred template counts. In a later analysis, generation probabilities were computed using a VDJ recombination model fitted to out-of-frame rearrangements, and the results were checked against IGoR. In a later analysis, TCR-TCR, TCR-HLA and TCR-CMV co-occurrence was scored with hypergeometric tests, and a repertoire-size bias correction was applied to TCR pairs. In a later analysis, false discovery rates were estimated by permuting HLA or CMV assignments 20 times. In a later analysis, co-occurring TCRs were grouped with DBSCAN, and TCRdist sequence similarity was added when clustering was performed within HLA-allele-positive subsets. For co-occurrence clustering, repertoires with fewer than 30,000 or more than 120,000 public chains were excluded, along with roughly 5 repertoires with anomalous nucleotide sharing. The immuneACCESS repertoire file appears here via TCRdb, limited to in-frame rearrangements. These files lack a portion of the clones; in checked studies, under half of the deficit traces to unresolved V genes, and the cause of the others is not known. For V, J and clone size, that table is used; D and trimming come from the DNA. A total of about 190,000 clones appear in this sample, around 86% of them only once. The ten top clones hold 0.8% of the sample.

Taken from the germline V gene, the CDR1 and CDR2 loops are SGHTS and YDEGEE. Deletion took 2 bases off V and 4 bases off J, with a span of 7 bases between the germline ends. From the cysteine through the phenylalanine, the CDR3 covers 13 amino acids. Left in the record is the CDR3 DNA by itself, 39 bases read in frame from the first base. The data were obtained in a study of cytomegalovirus exposure and HLA in healthy donors (dated by TCRdb to 2015 to 2018). Background for the entire study: An earlier analysis of 587 of the donors reported over 250 Gb of sequence data and 100 million to 120 million unique TCR beta sequences obtained from some 170 million T cells. Of the roughly 400 genotyped donors, approximately 82% fell in the genetic ancestry cluster associated with self-reported Caucasian donors. To study patterns of TCR occurrence, a later analysis re-analyzed previously published TCR beta repertoires from 666 donors and added high-resolution HLA genotyping. A later genetic analysis used genome-wide SNP genotypes for about 65% of the roughly 700 donors, treating that subset as a discovery cohort. HLA typing covered class I and class II loci at four-digit resolution. The study was designed to test whether signatures of past pathogen exposure could be identified by cataloging public T cell receptors. The study profiled the T cell repertoires of under 850 subjects by immunosequencing and related them to cytomegalovirus serostatus. Every discovery cohort repertoire had been produced on one sequencing platform. Among roughly 400 genotyped donors of the cohort, an average of approximately 240,000 unique TCR beta nucleotide sequences were sequenced per donor, around a sixth of them non-productive. Donor age, sex, ethnicity and CMV serostatus were compiled together with the repertoire data. An early release that covered more than 550 HLA-typed donors contained around 300 gigabases of sequencing data and tens of millions of unique TCR sequences. Typing coverage differed by locus: A, B, C, DRB1 and DQB1 were typed in about 620-640 donors, DQA1 in roughly 510, DPA1 in over 600, and DPB1 in 472. High-throughput TCR immunosequencing, statistical association of individual TCRs with disease status, and machine learning were combined to predict cytomegalovirus infection status. Several DR-DQ haplotypes were handled as single units for association and clustering, since linkage in the cohort was strong. In the later analysis, no new phenotypic data were used to find candidate immune exposures; instead, reliance was placed on TCR beta sequences and their occurrence across donors. To decide whether each TCR beta V gene segment behaved as functional or pseudogenic, an earlier analysis of over 500 of the donors relied on high-throughput TCR beta sequencing. Along with the 666-subject first cohort, a separate validation cohort of around 110 different subjects was used.

In total, 500 to 700 healthy bone marrow donors made up the cohort. At the time of sampling, all cohort members were nominally healthy, though unrecorded immune exposures were likely present. The donor was CMV seronegative and was included in the group of several hundred seronegative cohort members. Every donor gave a peripheral blood sample, and the peripheral blood mononuclear cells from that sample were used for TCR beta sequencing. The Qiagen DNeasy Blood Extraction Kit was used to extract genomic DNA from the blood cell samples. The paper as a whole reports these results and caveats: Most CMV-associated TCR beta chains appeared to be HLA-restricted in a later analysis, and the HLA associations seemed to be driven largely by CMV exposure. The 87-base-pair reads could not distinguish some IMGT-functional V segments, including TRBV6-2 and TRBV6-3, so those segments were excluded. Because some donors lacked HLA typing at each locus, the association tests relied only on the typed subset. An earlier analysis of approximately 600 of the donors showed that most TCR beta V segments appeared in productive rearrangements either about 87% or about 30% of the time, which broadly matched IMGT annotations. The earlier analysis of nearly 600 of the donors excluded around 17 rarely observed V segments, including chromosome 9 orphons, because counts were too low. In a later analysis, the rate of TCR association differed among HLA loci, with DRB1 alleles having the most associated TCRs and HLA-C alleles having the fewest. A further reported finding was that TCR beta sequences accurately predicted the HLA-A and HLA-B alleles for most subjects in the first cohort. When HLA alleles, especially DR and DQ, strongly co-occurred, attributing TCR associations to individual alleles was difficult. In the study, approximately 150 TCR beta chains were listed as associated with cytomegalovirus. The classifier was reported to diagnose cytomegalovirus status with high specificity and sensitivity in both the original cohort and the validation cohort. In a later genetic analysis, a missense DCLRE1C variant was associated with V-gene and J-gene trimming of TCR beta chains, and the association was replicated in an independent cohort. Compared with equally common non-associated chains, HLA-associated TCR beta chains in a later analysis were more clonally expanded and had lower generation probabilities. The authors suggested that the approach could potentially be generalized to other disease states and immunological phenotypes. Correlated functional status among segregating V segments might be attributable to linkage disequilibrium, but an unknown experimental factor could not be ruled out. A group of highly shared sequence variants was considered likely to be a technical artifact of the sequencing pipeline. Roughly uniform sequencing depth across donors was assumed in presence/absence analyses, although this assumption may not hold. Immune exposure information for the cohort was limited to CMV serostatus. A few of the identified cytomegalovirus-associated TCR beta chains were confirmed in vitro to be specific for cytomegalovirus antigens. A later analysis associated about 17,000 TCR beta sequences with specific HLA alleles at a false discovery rate of 0.05. Several of the top co-occurrence clusters appeared to be linked to parvovirus B19, influenza, CMV and Epstein-Barr virus, according to a later analysis. According to a later genetic analysis, donors in an Asian-associated ancestry cluster had fewer N-insertions in productive TCRs than the approximately 690-donor mean. The cohort was sequenced for TCR beta chains only, and without alpha or paired-chain data the features that could be detected were limited. Most TCR sequences were observed very rarely across donors, whereas some public TCRs were present in many individuals.

The sequence is built from TRBV5-8 and TRBJ1-5, with TRBD1 as a weak D call on 6 bases. Sequenced sample: PBMCs. The source is a woman between 18 and 29 years old in good health and CMV-seronegative. The CDR3 protein sequence reads: CASSLQGNQPQHF. The nucleotide sequence is TGTGCCAGCAGCTTACAGGGTAATCAGCCCCAGCATTTT. The entire variable domain, with the stretches around the CDR3 drawn from the reference TRBV5-8 and TRBJ1-5 proteins, is EAGVTQSPTHLIKTRGQQATLRCSPISGHTSVYWYQQALGLGLQFLLWYDEGEERNRGNFPPRFSGRQFPNYSSELNVNALELEDSALYLCASSLQGNQPQHFGDGTRLSIL.